Reported below is one T cell receptor beta chain. CDR1 is SGHNT and CDR2 is YYREEE in the germline V gene (reference sequence). The V and J ends lost 5 bases and 0 bases, in that order; junction bases with no gene match: 0. The length of the CDR3 is 15 residues. This sample stems from a study of blood T cell repertoires in COVID-19. In the study overall: The United States, Italy and Spain provided the acute and convalescent COVID-19 samples. PBMCs, B-cell-depleted T cells, or T cells provided the cDNA or gDNA that made up the material.

TCRdb's table, derived via immunoSEQ multiplex PCR, lists solely in-frame clones and lacks some. The repertoire includes roughly 250,000 clones, 84% of them detected once, and 8.6% sits in the top ten. The receptor comes from a human donor in a cohort sampled during active COVID-19. This chain connects TRBV5-4 to TRBJ2-2; TRBD2 agrees at 11 bases. Sequencing was done on a sample of peripheral blood. CDR3 in amino acids: CASRTSGANTGELFF. The CDR3 nucleotides are TGTGCCAGCAGGACTAGCGGGGCGAACACCGGGGAGCTGTTTTTT.